These 16 T cell receptor beta chains were sequenced from one sample in a study of shared clonotypes between healthy human individuals. Assay: immunoSEQ multiplex PCR; the TCRdb copy retains only in-frame clones and omits some. The data hold around 1.4 million clones, with approximately 98.5% observed a single time. Sequenced input: naive CD4+ T cells sorted from blood. Subset described: CD45RA+ positively selected. The receptor set was obtained from a man aged 25-45 years in good health.

The V gene is TRBV5-1, the J gene TRBJ2-1; D unclear. The CDR3 runs 17 residues. CDR1 SGHRS and CDR2 YFSETQ come from the germline V gene. V was clipped by 0 bases and J by 0 bases, with 13 bases between them. CDR3 protein: CASSLGEARSSYNEQFF. The CDR3 DNA follows: TGCGCCAGCAGCTTGGGCGAGGCCCGGAGCTCCTACAATGAGCAGTTCTTC. Full variable domain (outside the CDR3, taken from reference TRBV5-1 and TRBJ2-1): KAGVTQTPRYLIKTRGQQVTLSCSPISGHRSVSWYQQTPGQGLQFLFEYFSETQRNKGNFPGRFSGRQFSNSRSEMNVSTLELGDSALYLCASSLGEARSSYNEQFFGPGTRLTVL.

The rearrangement links TRBV6-1 to TRBJ2-1, with 8 bases aligning to TRBD1. The V and J ends lost 5 bases and 5 bases, in that order; junction bases with no gene match: 5. Germline values: CDR1 MNHNS, CDR2 SASEGT. This CDR3 spans 14 amino acids. CDR3 residues: CASSRQGRNNEQFF. The CDR3 DNA is TGTGCCAGCAGTAGACAGGGGAGGAACAATGAGCAGTTCTTC.

This chain joins TRBV11-1 and TRBJ2-1, with 14 positions matching TRBD2. From germline, CDR1 is SGHAT and CDR2 FQDESV (reference sequence). The CDR3 spans 18 residues. V shed 5 bases, J shed 4 bases, and the junction held 10 bases outside the gene matches. This chain's CDR3 is CASSPGTSGSAAYNEQFF. CDR3 DNA: TGTGCCAGCAGCCCCGGGACTAGCGGGAGTGCGGCTTACAATGAGCAGTTCTTC.

This chain connects TRBV18 to TRBJ2-2, with 14 bases that match TRBD2. Germline values: CDR1 KGHSH, CDR2 LQKENI. V dropped 4 bases and J dropped 2; count of bases not matched to a gene: 12. The CDR3 is made up of 20 amino acids. The CDR3 DNA sequence: TGTGCCAGCTCACGCAGGACCGGGACTAGCGGGAGTTCCAACACCGGGGAGCTGTTTTTT. Translation: CASSRRTGTSGSSNTGELFF. Based on the CDR3 plus reference TRBV18 and TRBJ2-2, the full variable domain is NAGVMQNPRHLVRRRGQEARLRCSPMKGHSHVYWYRQLPEEGLKFMVYLQKENIIDESGMPKERFSAEFPKEGPSILRIQQVVRGDSAAYFCASSRRTGTSGSSNTGELFFGEGSRLTVL.

The rearrangement uses TRBV28 and TRBJ2-7; 7 bases match TRBD1. This CDR3 comprises 14 residues. Trimming at V came to 3 bases and at J to 9 bases, leaving 11 bases not matched to a gene. Germline CDR1 is MDHEN and CDR2 is SYDVKM. The CDR3 sequence is CASSFGTVGSGQYF. The CDR3 bases are TGTGCCAGCAGTTTTGGGACAGTGGGATCGGGGCAGTACTTC.

This clone occurred once. V usage is TRBV5-1 and J usage is TRBJ2-7, with 11 positions matching TRBD1. This CDR3 contains 15 residues. The germline V gene encodes CDR1 SGHRS and CDR2 YFSETQ. V was pared by 1 base and J by 6 bases, with 6 bases of the junction left unmatched. CDR3: CASSLPRTGGLEQYF. In DNA, the CDR3 is TGCGCCAGCAGCTTGCCTCGGACAGGGGGCCTCGAGCAGTACTTC.

The V call is TRBV18, the J call TRBJ1-4; D uncertain. This CDR3 is 15 amino acids long. Between the trimmed V and J ends, which lost 0 bases and 7 bases, there was a span of 12 bases. Germline V gives CDR1 KGHSH, CDR2 LQKENI. CDR3 sequence reads: CASSPPGGRREKLFF. In DNA form, the CDR3 reads TGTGCCAGCTCACCACCTGGTGGGAGGCGTGAAAAACTGTTTTTT.

A single count supports this clone. This chain joins TRBV9 and TRBJ2-7, with D possibly being TRBD1 (5 bases). Trimming stripped 1 base from V and 2 bases from J, with 10 bases between. Germline V CDR1 and CDR2: SGDLS, YYNGEE. CDR3 length: 14 amino acids. The chain's CDR3 is CASSVQVGAYEQYF. Here the CDR3 DNA reads TGTGCCAGCAGCGTACAGGTAGGGGCCTACGAGCAGTACTTC.

V gene TRBV9 combines with J gene TRBJ1-3; tentative D call: TRBD1 (5 bases). Germline V CDR1 and CDR2: SGDLS, YYNGEE. The CDR3 has 16 residues. V gave up 4 bases and J gave up 0 bases, with 14 bases separating them. Written as DNA, the CDR3 is TGTGCCAGCAGCCATGGACACTTACGCTCTGGAAACACCATATATTTT. Translating it yields CASSHGHLRSGNTIYF.

The chain recombines TRBV4-3 with TRBJ1-2; 8 bases agree with TRBD1. Germline assignment: CDR1 LGHNA and CDR2 YSLEER. CDR3 length: 16 amino acids. V lost 0 bases and J lost 4; bases outside the gene matches: 7. The CDR3 region is CASSQDGQGSLYGYTF. DNA for the CDR3: TGCGCCAGCAGCCAAGATGGACAGGGATCTCTCTATGGCTACACCTTC.

The CDR3 nucleotides are TGTGCCAGCAGTTACTCGTACTCCAACTATGGCTACACCTTC. Protein product: CASSYSYSNYGYTF. The J gene is TRBJ1-2, the V gene TRBV6-6; D ambiguous. The CDR3 extends over 14 amino acids. The germline V gene encodes CDR1 MNHNY and CDR2 SVGAGI (reference sequence). Trimming stripped 0 bases from V and 2 bases from J, with 7 bases between.

This chain joins TRBV21-1 and TRBJ2-1; the table's D call, TRBD2, has no DNA check behind it. TRBV21-1 is marked as a pseudogene. The CDR3 has 16 residues. The chain's CDR3 is CASSTHPSGGFNEQFF. The CDR3 DNA reads as TGTGCCAGCAGCACGCATCCTAGCGGGGGGTTCAATGAGCAGTTCTTC.

The chain has TRBV5-5 and TRBJ2-7, with 7 bases lining up with TRBD1. Germline CDR1 is SGHKS and CDR2 is YYEKEE (reference sequence). V lost 3 bases and J lost 3; bases outside the gene matches: 6. The CDR3 totals 14 residues. For the CDR3, the DNA is TGTGCCAGCAGCTCAGGACAGGCCGACTACGAGCAGTACTTC. Residues: CASSSGQADYEQYF.

The V and J genes are TRBV28 and TRBJ2-3; D may be TRBD2 (6 bases). CDR3 size: 15 residues. Germline CDR1 reads MDHEN; CDR2 reads SYDVKM. Between the trimmed V and J ends, which lost 7 bases and 4 bases, there was a span of 18 bases. The CDR3 loop reads CASTGGAGPADTQYF. DNA for the CDR3: TGTGCCAGCACCGGGGGAGCAGGGCCCGCAGATACGCAGTATTTT.

The genes are TRBV7-2 and TRBJ1-2; tentatively, D is TRBD1 (5 bases). Per germline, CDR1 SGHTA and CDR2 FQGNSA. The length of the CDR3 is 14 residues. V was pared by 6 bases and J by 8 bases, with 19 bases between. This CDR3 reads CASSYTWGGFGYTF. The CDR3 DNA reads as TGTGCCAGCAGTTATACCTGGGGGGGATTCGGCTACACCTTC. Complete variable domain (other parts from reference TRBV7-2 and TRBJ1-2): GAGVSQSPSNKVTEKGKDVELRCDPISGHTALYWYRQSLGQGLEFLIYFQGNSAPDKSGLPSDRFSAERTGGSVSTLTIQRTQQEDSAVYLCASSYTWGGFGYTFGSGTRLTVV.

The chain employs TRBV5-1 and TRBJ2-7, with TRBD2 identical over 8 bases. The CDR3 extends over 16 amino acids. V lost 1 base to trimming and J lost 2 bases; unmatched junction nucleotides: 8. From germline, CDR1 is SGHRS and CDR2 YFSETQ. DNA for the CDR3: TGCGCCAGCAGCTTGCTCGGGACTAGTCGACCCTACGAGCAGTACTTC. This gives the protein CASSLLGTSRPYEQYF.